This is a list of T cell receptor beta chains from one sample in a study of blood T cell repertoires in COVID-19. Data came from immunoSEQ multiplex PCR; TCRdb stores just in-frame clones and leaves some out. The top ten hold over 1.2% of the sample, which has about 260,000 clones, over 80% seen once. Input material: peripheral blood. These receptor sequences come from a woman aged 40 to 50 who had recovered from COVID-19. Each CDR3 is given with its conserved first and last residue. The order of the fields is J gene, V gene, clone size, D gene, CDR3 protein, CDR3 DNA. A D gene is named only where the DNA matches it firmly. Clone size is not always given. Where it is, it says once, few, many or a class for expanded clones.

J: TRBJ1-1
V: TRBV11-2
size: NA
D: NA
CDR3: CASSLWTAGHTEAFF
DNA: TGTGCCAGCAGCCTCTGGACAGCGGGGCACACTGAAGCTTTCTTT

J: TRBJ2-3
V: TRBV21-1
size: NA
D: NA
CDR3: CASSKAQNRDSNSTDTQYF
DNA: TGTGCCAGCAGCAAAGCGCAGAATCGGGACAGCAATAGCACAGATACGCAGTATTTT

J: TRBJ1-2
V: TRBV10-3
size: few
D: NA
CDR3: CAISGLQGGGYTF
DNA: TGTGCCATCAGTGGACTCCAGGGTGGCGGCTACACCTTC

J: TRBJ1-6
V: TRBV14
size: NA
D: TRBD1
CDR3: CASSQWTGVNSPLHF
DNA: TGTGCCAGCAGCCAATGGACAGGGGTCAATTCACCCCTCCACTTT

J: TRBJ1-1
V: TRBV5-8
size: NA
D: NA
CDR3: CASSSGPRDTEAFF
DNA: TGTGCCAGCAGCTCCGGCCCCAGGGACACTGAAGCTTTCTTT

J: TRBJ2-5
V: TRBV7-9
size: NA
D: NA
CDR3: CASSPREETQYF
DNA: TGTGCCAGCAGCCCTAGGGAGGAGACCCAGTACTTC

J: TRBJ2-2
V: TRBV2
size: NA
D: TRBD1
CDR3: CASSLQGAAGELFF
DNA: TGTGCCAGCAGCTTACAGGGGGCAGCCGGGGAGCTGTTTTTT

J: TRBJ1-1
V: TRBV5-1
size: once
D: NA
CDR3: CASSSLDMSEAFF
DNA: TGCGCCAGCAGCTCGTTAGACATGTCTGAAGCTTTCTTT

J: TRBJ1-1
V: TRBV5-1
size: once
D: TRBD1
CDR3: CASSPGQGRVNTEAFF
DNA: TGCGCCAGCAGCCCGGGACAGGGGAGGGTGAACACTGAAGCTTTCTTT

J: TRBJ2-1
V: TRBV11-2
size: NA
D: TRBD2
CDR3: CASSLVPSGDNEQFF
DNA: TGTGCCAGCAGCTTAGTCCCTAGCGGGGACAATGAGCAGTTCTTC

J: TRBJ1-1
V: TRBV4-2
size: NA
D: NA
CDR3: CASSQTKSQTFF
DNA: TGTGCCAGCAGCCAAACTAAAAGCCAGACTTTCTTT

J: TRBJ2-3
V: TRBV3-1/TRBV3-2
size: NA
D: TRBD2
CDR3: CASSRIAGGPADTQYF
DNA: TGTGCCAGCAGCCGAATAGCGGGGGGGCCGGCAGATACGCAGTATTTT

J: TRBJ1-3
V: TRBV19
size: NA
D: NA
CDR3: CASSPRTRGNTIYF
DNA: TGTGCCAGTAGCCCCCGGACTAGGGGAAACACCATATATTTT

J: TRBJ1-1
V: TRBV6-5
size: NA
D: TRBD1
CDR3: CASSYSAGQLFAEAFF
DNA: TGTGCCAGCAGTTACTCGGCGGGACAGCTCTTCGCTGAAGCTTTCTTT

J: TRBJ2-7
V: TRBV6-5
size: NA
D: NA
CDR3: CASSTPAPGQHEQYF
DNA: TGTGCCAGCAGTACCCCTGCGCCTGGTCAACACGAGCAGTACTTC

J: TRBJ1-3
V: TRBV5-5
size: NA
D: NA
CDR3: CASSLSFSGNTIYF
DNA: TGTGCCAGCAGCTTGTCGTTTAGTGGAAACACCATATATTTT

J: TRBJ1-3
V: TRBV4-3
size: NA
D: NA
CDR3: CASSQALDGVYSNTIYF
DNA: TGCGCCAGCAGCCAAGCGCTCGACGGGGTCTACAGCAACACCATATATTTT

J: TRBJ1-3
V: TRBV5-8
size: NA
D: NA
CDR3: CASSPPGSGNTIYF
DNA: TGTGCCAGCTCACCACCGGGGTCGGGAAACACCATATATTTT

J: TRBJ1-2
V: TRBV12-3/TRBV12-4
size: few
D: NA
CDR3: CASSLSAGGYTF
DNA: TGTGCCAGCAGTTTGTCCGCCGGTGGCTACACCTTC

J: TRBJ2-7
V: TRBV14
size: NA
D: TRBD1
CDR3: CASSQPGQGRYEQYF
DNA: TGTGCCAGCAGCCAACCGGGACAGGGGCGCTACGAGCAGTACTTC

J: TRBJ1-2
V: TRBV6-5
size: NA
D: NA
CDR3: CASRPGGSGNYGYTF
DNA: TGTGCCAGCAGGCCGGGGGGGAGTGGGAACTATGGCTACACCTTC

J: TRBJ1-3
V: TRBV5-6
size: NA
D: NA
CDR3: CASSLAARAAGNTIYF
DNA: TGTGCCAGCAGCTTGGCCGCCAGGGCCGCTGGAAACACCATATATTTT